Listed below are T cell receptor beta chains from one sample, sequenced in a study of blood T cell repertoires in COVID-19. Some clones are missing from TCRdb's copy, which holds only in-frame ones; the method was immunoSEQ multiplex PCR. The sample lists some 200,000 clones; around 85% were seen once. Sequenced sample: peripheral blood. These receptors were collected from an older woman with acute or convalescent COVID-19. The CDR3 runs from the conserved cysteine through the conserved F or W. D genes are given only for firm matches. Size is stated for part of the rows, as once, few or many counts, or as a class when the clone is expanded.

TRBV5-1	.	.	TRBJ2-2	TGCGCCAGCAGCTTCCCCGGGAGAGATACCGGGGAGCTGTTTTTT	CASSFPGRDTGELFF
TRBV5-1	.	.	TRBJ1-2	TGCGCCAGCAGCTCCCTACCGGAGAACTATGGCTACACCTTC	CASSSLPENYGYTF
TRBV11-1	few	TRBD2	TRBJ2-1	TGTGCCAGCAGCCAGCGGGAGGGCCTCAATGAGCAGTTCTTC	CASSQREGLNEQFF
TRBV27	once	TRBD2	TRBJ2-7	TGTGCCAGCAGCCGTGTAGCGGGAGGGCCATTCGAGCAGTACTTC	CASSRVAGGPFEQYF
TRBV27	.	.	TRBJ1-5	TGTGCCAGCAGTTTAGGGCAGGGGCTTACTCAGCCCCAGCATTTT	CASSLGQGLTQPQHF
TRBV3-1/TRBV3-2	.	.	TRBJ2-3	TGTGCCAGCAGCCACGAAAGCCCTAAACGGGGGCAGTATTTT	CASSHESPKRGQYF
TRBV28	.	TRBD1	TRBJ2-7	TGTGCCAGCAGCCCCGGGGGGACAGGGAACTACGAGCAGTACTTC	CASSPGGTGNYEQYF
TRBV3-1/TRBV3-2	.	.	TRBJ2-5	TGTGCCAGCAGCCAACGACTAGAGACCCAGTACTTC	CASSQRLETQYF
TRBV30	.	.	TRBJ1-4	TGTGCCTGGAGTGTGGCCGGGGAAAAACTGTTTTTT	CAWSVAGEKLFF
TRBV24-1	.	TRBD1	TRBJ1-1	TGTGCCACCAGTGCCCCAGGGGACAGGGGGGACACTGAAGCTTTCTTT	CATSAPGDRGDTEAFF
TRBV18	.	.	TRBJ1-2	TGTGCCAGCTCACCGCCCACTACGTATGGCTACACCTTC	CASSPPTTYGYTF
TRBV5-1	.	.	TRBJ2-7	TGCGCCAGCAGCATCCGGGAACGGTACGAGCAGTACTTC	CASSIRERYEQYF
TRBV5-1	.	TRBD1	TRBJ1-3	TGCGCCAGCAGCCCGGGACAGGAGAGCTCTGGAAACACCATATATTTT	CASSPGQESSGNTIYF
TRBV4-1	.	.	TRBJ2-3	TGCGCCAGCAGCCAAGATGGGCACGTCGCAGATACGCAGTATTTT	CASSQDGHVADTQYF
TRBV7-8	.	.	TRBJ2-2	TGTGCCAGCAGCCTCACGGGACACAACACCGGGGAGCTGTTTTTT	CASSLTGHNTGELFF
TRBV14	once	.	TRBJ1-2	TGTGCCAGCAGCCAAGTCGAGGGATCCGGCTACACCTTC	CASSQVEGSGYTF
TRBV6-5	.	.	TRBJ1-5	TGTGCCAGCAGTTACACGGCCAGGGGCGGGAATCAGCCCCAGCATTTT	CASSYTARGGNQPQHF
TRBV10-2	.	TRBD1	TRBJ1-3	TGCGCCAGCAGAGCAGGGGGCGCGGGTGGAAACACCATATATTTT	CASRAGGAGGNTIYF
TRBV7-3	.	TRBD2	TRBJ2-3	TGTGCCAGCAGTCCTCTAGCGGGGGGGACAGATACGCAGTATTTT	CASSPLAGGTDTQYF
TRBV6-5	.	.	TRBJ1-4	TGTGCCAGCAGCCCCGGGAATGAAAAACTGTTTTTT	CASSPGNEKLFF
TRBV19	.	TRBD2	TRBJ2-3	TGTGCCAGTAGTACGGGACTAGCTAGGGCAGATACGCAGTATTTT	CASSTGLARADTQYF
TRBV6-4	.	TRBD2	TRBJ2-1	TGTGCCAGCCGACCTCGGGGTAGCGGGAGATCGAATGAGCAGTTCTTC	CASRPRGSGRSNEQFF
TRBV30	many	.	TRBJ2-1	TGTGCCTGGGTAAACACACCATCCTACAATGAGCAGTTCTTC	CAWVNTPSYNEQFF
TRBV24-1	.	TRBD2	TRBJ2-5	TGTGCCACCAGTGACTCAACCTCTAGCGGGAGGGCCTGGGAGACCCAGTACTTC	CATSDSTSSGRAWETQYF
TRBV7-9	once	TRBD2	TRBJ2-6	TGTGCCAGCAGCAATGTTCCGGGACTAGCGGGACTCTCTGGGGCCAACGTCCTGACTTTC	CASSNVPGLAGLSGANVLTF
TRBV5-1	.	.	TRBJ1-5	TGCGCCAGCAGGCAGAACACAAATCAGCCCCAGCATTTT	CASRQNTNQPQHF
TRBV7-9	once	TRBD1	TRBJ1-3	TGTGCCAGCAGCTTGAGGACAGGGGGAAACACCATATATTTT	CASSLRTGGNTIYF
TRBV10-2	.	TRBD2	TRBJ2-5	TGCGCCAGCAGGGGTTTAGCGGGAAGAGAGACCCAGTACTTC	CASRGLAGRETQYF
TRBV3-1/TRBV3-2	.	TRBD2	TRBJ2-1	TGTGCCAGCAGCCTCGGACTAGCGGGAGACAATGAGCAGTTCTTC	CASSLGLAGDNEQFF
TRBV5-1	.	TRBD2	TRBJ2-3	TGCGCCAGCAGCCCCTCGGGGGGAGTTACAGATACGCAGTATTTT	CASSPSGGVTDTQYF
TRBV11-3	few	.	TRBJ1-1	TGTGCCAGCAGCCCGACTAGGTCGAACACTGAAGCTTTCTTT	CASSPTRSNTEAFF
TRBV27	.	.	TRBJ2-6	TGTGCCAGCAGTTTTCGCTCTGGGGCCAACGTCCTGACTTTC	CASSFRSGANVLTF
TRBV27	.	.	TRBJ2-7	TGTGCCAGCAGTTCCTCTTCCTACGAGCAGTACTTC	CASSSSSYEQYF
TRBV28	.	TRBD1	TRBJ1-4	TGTGCCAGCAGTTCCCCAACTGACAGGGCCGGGGAAAAACTGTTTTTT	CASSSPTDRAGEKLFF